This T cell receptor (beta chain) was retrieved from a study of blood T cell repertoires in COVID-19. This clone showed up many times. In the authors' workflow: Amplification with reference gene primers provided the estimates of nucleated cell counts. Repertoires were generated with immunoSEQ multiplex PCR, while TCRdb's copy carries only in-frame clones and drops some. V and J calls and clone size follow that table, whereas D and trimming were derived from the DNA. The data hold about 59,000 clones, with around four fifths observed a single time. The CDR3 runs 13 residues. V gave up 2 bases and J gave up 4 bases, with 6 bases separating them. Germline V CDR1 and CDR2: MNHEY, SMNVEV (reference sequence).

The gene calls are TRBV27 and TRBJ1-5; TRBD1 is a possible D gene (5 bases). This TCR came from an older woman with acute or convalescent COVID-19. Material for sequencing was peripheral blood. The CDR3 nucleotides read TGTGCCAGCAGTTTACGGGGGAATCAGCCCCAGCATTTT. The encoded protein is CASSLRGNQPQHF.